The rows below give T cell receptor beta chains drawn from one sample of a study of blood T cells in healthy people across ages. Each CDR3 protein is one row after TCRdb ran MiXCR on the 5' RACE reads. The data hold about 2 million distinct CDR3 sequences, with less than 50% observed a single time. Material: blood. Receptors originate from a middle-aged woman in good health. Each CDR3 is given with its conserved first and last residue. Each record gives: J gene, clone size, V gene, D gene, CDR3 protein, CDR3 DNA. D genes are given only for firm matches. Only part of the rows carry a size: once, few, many, or a class if the clone is expanded.

TRBJ1-5 few TRBV20-1 NA CSAVPLEGNQPQHF TGCAGTGCAGTGCCGCTGGAGGGCAATCAGCCCCAGCATTTT
TRBJ2-2 few TRBV20-1 TRBD1 CSARTGDGGELFF TGCAGTGCTAGGACAGGGGACGGCGGGGAGCTGTTTTTT
TRBJ2-5 NA TRBV24-1 TRBD1 CATSDWSGQGFSETQYF TGTGCCACCAGTGATTGGTCGGGACAGGGATTTTCAGAGACCCAGTACTTC
TRBJ2-5 NA TRBV20-1 NA CSAAQDVRETQYF TGCAGTGCTGCACAGGACGTGCGGGAGACCCAGTACTTC
TRBJ2-1 NA TRBV11-1 TRBD2 CASSLSGGAFDSGEQFF TGTGCCAGCAGCCTTAGCGGGGGGGCCTTCGACTCGGGTGAGCAGTTCTTC
TRBJ2-7 NA TRBV27 NA CASALRGGIYEQYF TGTGCCAGCGCCCTGCGAGGGGGGATTTACGAGCAGTACTTC
TRBJ2-3 NA TRBV25-1 TRBD1 CASRPGTGATSTDTQYF TGTGCCAGCAGACCCGGGACAGGGGCCACTAGCACAGATACGCAGTATTTT
TRBJ2-1 few TRBV7-3 TRBD2 CASSAGLATINEQFF TGTGCCAGCAGCGCTGGACTAGCGACGATCAATGAGCAGTTCTTC
TRBJ2-1 few TRBV24-1 NA CATTPGQLDNEQFF TGTGCCACCACTCCCGGACAGTTGGACAATGAGCAGTTCTTC
TRBJ2-5 NA TRBV5-6 NA CASRRPGRLETQYF TGTGCCAGCAGGCGCCCGGGACGATTGGAGACCCAGTACTTC
TRBJ2-6 many TRBV29-1 NA CSVSAGRANVLTF TGCAGCGTGTCTGCAGGGAGGGCCAACGTCCTGACTTTC
TRBJ2-7 NA TRBV6-6 NA CASSDGQLDEQYF TGTGCCAGCAGTGACGGCCAGTTGGACGAGCAGTACTTC
TRBJ1-2 NA TRBV3-1 NA CASSQRQYGYTF TGTGCCAGCAGCCAACGACAGTACGGCTACACCTTC
TRBJ2-1 NA TRBV5-6 NA CASSRTNERFF TGTGCCAGCAGCCGAACTAATGAGCGGTTCTTC
TRBJ2-3 NA TRBV4-2 NA CASSQEGQGSGPDTQYF TGTGCCAGCAGCCAAGAGGGGCAGGGAAGTGGCCCAGATACGCAGTATTTT
TRBJ2-5 NA TRBV7-2 NA CASSRPEWTQYF TGTGCCAGCAGCCGCCCGGAGTGGACCCAGTACTTC
TRBJ2-2 few TRBV29-1 NA CSVRRDTNTGELFF TGCAGCGTTAGACGGGACACAAACACCGGGGAGCTGTTTTTT
TRBJ1-5 NA TRBV10-3 NA CAISEGTSETSNQPQHF TGTGCCATCAGTGAGGGGACATCGGAAACTAGCAATCAGCCCCAGCATTTT
TRBJ2-3 NA TRBV6-5 TRBD1 CASRTGFSTDTQYF TGCGCCAGCAGGACAGGATTTAGCACAGATACGCAGTATTTT
TRBJ2-5 few TRBV5-1 TRBD2 CASSHSTTSGGQETQYF TGCGCCAGCAGCCACAGCACAACTAGCGGGGGGCAAGAGACCCAGTACTTC
TRBJ2-7 NA TRBV6-5 TRBD2 CASSYLLAGDGEQYF TGTGCCAGCAGTTACTTACTAGCGGGGGATGGCGAGCAGTACTTC
TRBJ1-6 few TRBV28 NA CASSKDLVSPLHF TGTGCCAGCAGTAAGGACCTGGTTTCACCCCTCCACTTT
TRBJ2-5 NA TRBV29-1 TRBD1 CSVKRTGYQETQYF TGCAGCGTTAAAAGGACAGGGTACCAAGAGACCCAGTACTTC
TRBJ2-7 few TRBV20-1 TRBD1 CSATPGTGTYEQYF TGCAGTGCAACCCCGGGGACAGGGACCTACGAGCAGTACTTC
TRBJ2-1 NA TRBV2 TRBD2 CASNRAGGLNEQFF TGTGCCAGCAACAGGGCGGGGGGGCTCAATGAGCAGTTCTTC
TRBJ2-7 NA TRBV18 TRBD1 CASASPLGTDLREQYF TGTGCCAGCGCTTCCCCCCTAGGGACAGACCTACGGGAGCAGTACTTC
TRBJ2-7 NA TRBV12-3/TRBV12-4 TRBD1 CASIPGTAYNEQYF TGTGCCAGCATCCCCGGGACAGCCTACAATGAGCAGTACTTC
TRBJ2-1 NA TRBV5-5 NA CASSLGGRGRSYNEQFF TGTGCCAGCAGCTTAGGCGGCAGGGGACGCTCCTACAATGAGCAGTTCTTC
TRBJ2-1 NA TRBV11-3 TRBD2 CASSSRTSSEQFF TGTGCCAGCAGCTCCCGGACTAGCAGTGAGCAGTTCTTC
TRBJ1-1 NA TRBV21-1 NA CASSKVRGNTEAFF TGTGCCAGCAGCAAAGTAAGGGGGAACACTGAAGCTTTCTTT
TRBJ1-5 NA TRBV2 NA CASGFQGPINQPQHF TGTGCCAGCGGGTTTCAGGGGCCTATCAATCAGCCCCAGCATTTT
TRBJ2-1 once TRBV9 NA CASINRTYNEQFF TGTGCCAGCATCAATAGGACCTACAATGAGCAGTTCTTC
TRBJ2-7 once TRBV2 TRBD2 CASSSPGLAGETYEQYF TGTGCCAGCAGCTCCCCGGGACTAGCGGGGGAGACCTACGAGCAGTACTTC
TRBJ2-7 NA TRBV24-1 TRBD1 CATSGRDRAYEQYF TGTGCCACCAGTGGTCGGGACAGGGCCTACGAGCAGTACTTC
TRBJ2-7 few TRBV7-2 NA CASSLRDESSYEQYF TGTGCCAGCAGCTTACGGGACGAGAGCTCCTACGAGCAGTACTTC
TRBJ2-3 few TRBV10-3 NA CAISESMDTQYF TGTGCCATCAGTGAGTCCATGGATACGCAGTATTTT
TRBJ2-3 NA TRBV18 TRBD1 CASSPEQGAPSTDTQYF TGTGCCAGCTCACCCGAACAGGGGGCACCTAGCACAGATACGCAGTATTTT
TRBJ2-2 NA TRBV12-5 NA CASGLVENTGELFF TGTGCTAGTGGTTTGGTTGAGAACACCGGGGAGCTGTTTTTT
TRBJ2-5 few TRBV6-5 TRBD1 CASRSRQQGAETQYF TGTGCCAGCAGATCTCGCCAACAGGGGGCTGAGACCCAGTACTTC
TRBJ1-1 NA TRBV9 NA CASGQNTEAFF TGTGCCAGCGGTCAGAACACTGAAGCTTTCTTT
TRBJ1-2 NA TRBV20-1 NA CSARWTSWGNGYTF TGCAGTGCTAGGTGGACATCCTGGGGAAATGGCTACACCTTC
TRBJ1-2 NA TRBV7-2 TRBD1 CASSSINTGGWDGYTF TGTGCCAGCAGCTCAATAAACACAGGGGGCTGGGATGGCTACACCTTC
TRBJ1-1 NA TRBV6-1 NA CASSERQGTEAFF TGTGCCAGCAGTGAAAGGCAGGGCACTGAAGCTTTCTTT
TRBJ2-6 NA TRBV4-3 TRBD1 CASSQGQASSGANVLTF TGCGCCAGCAGCCAGGGACAGGCAAGCTCTGGGGCCAACGTCCTGACTTTC
TRBJ2-2 NA TRBV3-1 NA CASSHMGGTGELFF TGTGCCAGCAGCCACATGGGGGGAACCGGGGAGCTGTTTTTT
TRBJ2-7 NA TRBV5-1 NA CASSLAPSGTRQTYEQYF TGCGCCAGCAGCTTGGCCCCTTCCGGGACACGTCAAACCTACGAGCAGTACTTC
TRBJ1-5 NA TRBV28 NA CASSSPQLSNQPQHF TGTGCCAGCAGTTCCCCACAGTTGAGCAATCAGCCCCAGCATTTT
TRBJ1-6 NA TRBV3-1 NA CASSRAGTANSPLHF TGTGCCAGCAGCCGTGCCGGGACGGCAAATTCACCCCTCCACTTT
TRBJ1-6 few TRBV7-2 NA CASRSVSGYNSPLHF TGTGCCAGCAGATCAGTATCGGGATATAATTCACCCCTCCACTTT
TRBJ1-2 few TRBV9 NA CASSAQSGSPYGYTF TGTGCCAGCAGCGCCCAGTCGGGGAGCCCCTATGGCTACACCTTC
TRBJ2-5 NA TRBV6-6 NA CASRLVYGQETQYF TGTGCCAGCAGGCTCGTCTATGGCCAAGAGACCCAGTACTTC
TRBJ2-5 NA TRBV25-1 NA CASSERGGPGTQYF TGTGCCAGCAGTGAAAGGGGGGGGCCAGGGACCCAGTACTTC
TRBJ2-1 NA TRBV20-1 NA CSARASLRGLGEQFF TGCAGTGCTAGAGCCTCCCTTCGGGGCCTGGGTGAGCAGTTCTTC
TRBJ1-4 NA TRBV6-1 NA CASSATRRESIREELFF TGTGCCAGCAGTGCCACGAGAAGGGAGTCCATTCGGGAGGAACTGTTTTTT
TRBJ2-1 NA TRBV7-2 NA CASSLVGRARDEQFF TGTGCCAGCAGCTTAGTTGGGCGGGCCAGAGATGAGCAGTTCTTC